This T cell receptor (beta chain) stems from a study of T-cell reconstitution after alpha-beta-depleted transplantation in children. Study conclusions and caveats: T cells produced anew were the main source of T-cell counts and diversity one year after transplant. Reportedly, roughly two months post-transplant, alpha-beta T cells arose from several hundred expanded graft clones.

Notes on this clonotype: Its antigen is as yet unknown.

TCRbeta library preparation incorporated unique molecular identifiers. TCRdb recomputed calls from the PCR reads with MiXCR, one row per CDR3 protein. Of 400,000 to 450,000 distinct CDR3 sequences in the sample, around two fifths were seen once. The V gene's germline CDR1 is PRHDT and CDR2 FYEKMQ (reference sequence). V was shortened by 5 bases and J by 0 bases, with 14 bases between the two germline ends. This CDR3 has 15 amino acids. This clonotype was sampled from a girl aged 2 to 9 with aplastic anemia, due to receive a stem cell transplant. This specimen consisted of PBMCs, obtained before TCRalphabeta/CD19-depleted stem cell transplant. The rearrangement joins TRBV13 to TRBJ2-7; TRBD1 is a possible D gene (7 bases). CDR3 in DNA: TGTGCCAGCAGCCCCAGGGGGGTCATCTCCTACGAGCAGTACTTC. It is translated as CASSPRGVISYEQYF.